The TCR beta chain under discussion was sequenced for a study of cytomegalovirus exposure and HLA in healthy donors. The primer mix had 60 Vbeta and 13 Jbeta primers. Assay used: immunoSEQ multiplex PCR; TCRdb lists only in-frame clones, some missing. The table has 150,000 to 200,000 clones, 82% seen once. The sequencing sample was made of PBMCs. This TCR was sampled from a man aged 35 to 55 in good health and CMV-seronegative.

The CDR3 DNA sequence: TGCAGCGTTGAAGATCGAGGGGACAGGGCCGGCTACGAGCAGTACTTC. Translating gives CSVEDRGDRAGYEQYF. The rearrangement joins TRBV29-1 to TRBJ2-7; 9 nucleotides agree with TRBD1. The CDR3 runs to 16 residues. Germline-derived CDR1 and CDR2 are SQVTM and ANQGSEA. V lost 0 bases to trimming and J lost 3 bases; unmatched junction nucleotides: 9.